The text below deals with one TCR beta chain. Its matching antigen is unknown. The normal lung sample lay at least 3 cm, and maximally far, from the tumour. DNA was extracted from unsorted cell suspensions stored frozen. Assay: immunoSEQ multiplex PCR; the TCRdb copy retains only in-frame clones and omits some. The repertoire holds 4,000 to 5,000 clones, with roughly 71% as singletons. This entry comes from a study of immune cell composition in non-small cell lung cancer. In the study overall: Histologic subtype was mainly adenocarcinoma or squamous cell carcinoma.

Overall study results and limits: In adenocarcinoma, maximal tumour-associated clone frequency tracked TIL tumour reactivity. Clones >0.5% enriched in tumour were rarer in adenocarcinoma (about 35%) than squamous (about 80%).

Sequenced input: non-adjacent lung tissue. The TCR originated in a human donor with non-small cell lung cancer.

The CDR3 is CASSVDPWDSGGPYTGELFF. The CDR3 DNA reads as TGTGCCAGCAGCGTAGATCCTTGGGATAGCGGGGGCCCATACACCGGGGAGCTGTTTTTT. The genes are TRBV9 and TRBJ2-2; 9 positions agree with TRBD2. Trimming removed 0 bases from V and 3 bases from J; junction bases left unmatched: 15. The germline V gene has CDR1 SGDLS and CDR2 YYNGEE. The CDR3 covers 20 residues.